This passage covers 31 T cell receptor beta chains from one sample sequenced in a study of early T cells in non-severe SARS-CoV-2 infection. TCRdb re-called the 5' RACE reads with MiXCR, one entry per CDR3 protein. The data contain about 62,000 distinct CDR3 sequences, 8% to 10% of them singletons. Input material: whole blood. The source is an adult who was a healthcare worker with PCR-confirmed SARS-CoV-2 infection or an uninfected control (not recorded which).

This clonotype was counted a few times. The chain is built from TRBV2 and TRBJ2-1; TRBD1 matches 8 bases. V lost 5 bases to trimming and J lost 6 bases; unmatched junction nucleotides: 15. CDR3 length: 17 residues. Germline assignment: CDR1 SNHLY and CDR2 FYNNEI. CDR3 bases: TGTGCCAGCAGTTTGACAGGGGAGAATATAGGAGTCAATGAGCAGTTCTTC. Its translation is CASSLTGENIGVNEQFF.

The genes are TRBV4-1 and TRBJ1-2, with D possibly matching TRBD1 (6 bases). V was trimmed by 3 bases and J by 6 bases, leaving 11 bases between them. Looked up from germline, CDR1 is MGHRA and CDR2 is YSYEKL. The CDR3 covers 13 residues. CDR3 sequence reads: CASSHGGTDGYTF. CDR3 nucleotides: TGCGCCAGCAGCCACGGGGGCACCGATGGCTACACCTTC.

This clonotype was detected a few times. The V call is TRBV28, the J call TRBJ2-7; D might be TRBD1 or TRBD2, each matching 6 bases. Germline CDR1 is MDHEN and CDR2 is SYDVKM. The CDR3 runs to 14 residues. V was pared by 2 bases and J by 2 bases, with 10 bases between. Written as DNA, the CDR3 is TGTGCCAGCAGTTTAATGCGGGACACCTACGAGCAGTACGTC. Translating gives CASSLMRDTYEQYV.

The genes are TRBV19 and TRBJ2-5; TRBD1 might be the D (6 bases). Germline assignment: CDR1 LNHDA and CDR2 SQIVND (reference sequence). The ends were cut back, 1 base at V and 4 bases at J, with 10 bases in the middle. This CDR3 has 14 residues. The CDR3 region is CASSIVRGAETQYF. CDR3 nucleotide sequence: TGTGCCAGTAGTATAGTCAGGGGAGCAGAGACCCAGTACTTC.

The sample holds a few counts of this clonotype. The CDR3 sequence: CAIRGGSGDFGDTQYF. The CDR3 DNA is TGTGCCATCAGGGGGGGAAGCGGAGATTTTGGAGATACGCAGTATTTT. The genes are TRBV10-3 and TRBJ2-3, with D possibly being TRBD2 (6 bases). The CDR3 totals 16 residues. V lost 6 bases, J lost 5 bases, and 21 bases lay in between. Germline V gene lookup returns CDR1 ENHRY and CDR2 SYGVKD.

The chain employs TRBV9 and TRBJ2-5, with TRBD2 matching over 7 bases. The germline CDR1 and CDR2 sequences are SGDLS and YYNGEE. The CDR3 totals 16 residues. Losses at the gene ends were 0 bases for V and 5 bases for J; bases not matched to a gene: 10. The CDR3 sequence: CASSVGAGELGETQYF. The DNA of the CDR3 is TGTGCCAGCAGCGTAGGTGCGGGGGAGCTAGGGGAGACCCAGTACTTC.

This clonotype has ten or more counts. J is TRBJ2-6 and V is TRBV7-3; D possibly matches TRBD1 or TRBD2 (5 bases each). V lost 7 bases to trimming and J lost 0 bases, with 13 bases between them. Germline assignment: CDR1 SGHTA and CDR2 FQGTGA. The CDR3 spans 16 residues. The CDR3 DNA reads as TGTGCCAGCACCCCGGGACGCAGCTCTGGGGCCAACGTCCTGACTTTC. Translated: CASTPGRSSGANVLTF. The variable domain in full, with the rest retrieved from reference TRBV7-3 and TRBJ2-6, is GAGVSQTPSNKVTEKGKYVELRCDPISGHTALYWYRQSLGQGPEFLIYFQGTGAADDSGLPNDRFFAVRPEGSVSTLKIQRTERGDSAVYLCASTPGRSSGANVLTFGAGSRLTVL.

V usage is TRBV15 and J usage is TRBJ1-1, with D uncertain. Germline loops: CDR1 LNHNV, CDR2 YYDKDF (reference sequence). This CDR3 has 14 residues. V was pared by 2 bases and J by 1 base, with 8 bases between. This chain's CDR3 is CATSRPMRNTEAFF. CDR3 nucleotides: TGTGCCACCAGCAGACCTATGAGGAACACTGAAGCTTTCTTT. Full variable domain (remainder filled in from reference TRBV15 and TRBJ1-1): DAMVIQNPRYQVTQFGKPVTLSCSQTLNHNVMYWYQQKSSQAPKLLFHYYDKDFNNEADTPDNFQSRRPNTSFCFLDIRSPGLGDTAMYLCATSRPMRNTEAFFGQGTRLTVV.

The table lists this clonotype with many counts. The CDR3 sequence is CARRWQNYNSPLHF. In DNA form, the CDR3 reads TGTGCCAGACGTTGGCAGAACTATAATTCACCCCTCCACTTT. The gene calls are TRBV11-2 and TRBJ1-6, with unresolved D. V dropped 9 bases and J dropped 3 bases, with 12 bases sitting between them. This CDR3 contains 14 residues. Germline V gene data show CDR1 as SGHAT and CDR2 as FQNNGV.

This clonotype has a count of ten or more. The CDR3 sequence: CSGGDGLSNYGYTF. As DNA, the CDR3 is TGCAGCGGGGGGGACGGATTATCGAACTATGGCTACACCTTC. The J gene is TRBJ1-2, the V gene TRBV29-1, with D perhaps TRBD1 (5 bases). V dropped 7 bases and J dropped 2 bases, with 17 bases sitting between them. The CDR3 is 14 residues long. Germline CDR1 reads SQVTM; CDR2 reads ANQGSEA. Full variable domain (missing parts from reference TRBV29-1 and TRBJ1-2): SAVISQKPSRDICQRGTSLTIQCQVDSQVTMMFWYRQQPGQSLTLIATANQGSEATYESGFVIDKFPISRPNLTFSTLTVSNMSPEDSSIYLCSGGDGLSNYGYTFGSGTRLTVV.

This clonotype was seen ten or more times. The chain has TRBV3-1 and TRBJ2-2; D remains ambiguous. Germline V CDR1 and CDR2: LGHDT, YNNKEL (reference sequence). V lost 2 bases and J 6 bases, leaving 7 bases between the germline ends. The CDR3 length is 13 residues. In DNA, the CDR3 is TGTGCCAGCAGCCAACTTTTGGCCGGGGAGCTGTTTTTT. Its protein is CASSQLLAGELFF.

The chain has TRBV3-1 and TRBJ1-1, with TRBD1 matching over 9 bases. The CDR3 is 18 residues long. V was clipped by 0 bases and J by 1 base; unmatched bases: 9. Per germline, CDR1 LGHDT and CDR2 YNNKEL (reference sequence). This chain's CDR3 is CASSQDIGQGKSNTEAFF. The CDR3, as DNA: TGTGCCAGCAGCCAAGATATCGGACAGGGGAAATCGAACACTGAAGCTTTCTTT. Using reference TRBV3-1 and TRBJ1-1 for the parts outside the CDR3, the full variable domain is DTAVSQTPKYLVTQMGNDKSIKCEQNLGHDTMYWYKQDSKKFLKIMFSYNNKELIINETVPNRFSPKSPDKAHLNLHINSLELGDSAVYFCASSQDIGQGKSNTEAFFGQGTRLTVV.

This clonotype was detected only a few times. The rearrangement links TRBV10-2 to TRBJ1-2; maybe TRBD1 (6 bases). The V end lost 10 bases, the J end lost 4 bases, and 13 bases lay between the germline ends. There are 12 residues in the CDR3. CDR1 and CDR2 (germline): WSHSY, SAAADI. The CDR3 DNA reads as TGCGCCACCACAGACAGGACCTATGGCTACACCTTC. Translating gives CATTDRTYGYTF.

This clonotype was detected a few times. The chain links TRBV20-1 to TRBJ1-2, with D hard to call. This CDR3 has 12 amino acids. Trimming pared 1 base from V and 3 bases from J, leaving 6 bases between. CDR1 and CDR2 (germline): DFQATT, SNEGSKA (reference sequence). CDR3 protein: CSARGHHYGYTF. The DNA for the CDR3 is TGCAGTGCTAGAGGACACCACTATGGCTACACCTTC.

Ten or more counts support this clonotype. The CDR3 DNA reads TGTGCCAGCACGCGGGGTTACAATGAGCAGTTCTTC. This encodes CASTRGYNEQFF. The gene calls are TRBV28 and TRBJ2-1, with D maybe TRBD2 (6 bases). Germline-derived CDR1 and CDR2 are MDHEN and SYDVKM. The CDR3 contains 12 residues. Trimming removed 7 bases from V and 4 bases from J, with 8 bases in between.

CDR3 residues: CASSPLGGNTGELFF. For the CDR3, the DNA is TGTGCCAGCAGCCCGCTTGGCGGGAACACCGGGGAGCTGTTTTTT. The V and J genes are TRBV7-8 and TRBJ2-2; D not resolved. Germline assignment: CDR1 SGHVS and CDR2 FQNEAQ. V was shortened by 5 bases and J by 1 base, with 11 bases between the two germline ends. This CDR3 contains 15 residues.

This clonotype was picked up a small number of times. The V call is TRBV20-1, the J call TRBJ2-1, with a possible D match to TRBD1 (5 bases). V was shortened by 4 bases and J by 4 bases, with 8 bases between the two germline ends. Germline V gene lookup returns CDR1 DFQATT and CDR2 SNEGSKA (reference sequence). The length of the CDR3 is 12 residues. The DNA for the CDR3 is TGCAGTGCTAAAGACAGATACAATGAGCAGTTCTTC. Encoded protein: CSAKDRYNEQFF.

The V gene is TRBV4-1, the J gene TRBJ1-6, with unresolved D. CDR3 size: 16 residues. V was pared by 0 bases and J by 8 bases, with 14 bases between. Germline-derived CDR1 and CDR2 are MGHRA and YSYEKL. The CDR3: CASSQDLAGKYSPLHF. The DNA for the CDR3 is TGCGCCAGCAGCCAAGATCTCGCCGGGAAGTATTCACCCCTCCACTTT.

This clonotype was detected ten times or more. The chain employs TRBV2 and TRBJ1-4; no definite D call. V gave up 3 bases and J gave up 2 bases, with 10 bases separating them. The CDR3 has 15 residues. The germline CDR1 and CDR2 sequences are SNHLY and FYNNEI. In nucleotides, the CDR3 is TGTGCCAGCAGTGAGAGCCAGCGGACTAATGAAAAACTGTTTTTT. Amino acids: CASSESQRTNEKLFF.

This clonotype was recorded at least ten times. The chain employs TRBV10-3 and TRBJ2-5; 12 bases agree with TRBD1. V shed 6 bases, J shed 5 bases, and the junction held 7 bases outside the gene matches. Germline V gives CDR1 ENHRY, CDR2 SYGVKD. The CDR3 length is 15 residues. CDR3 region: CAIRAGQGASETQYF. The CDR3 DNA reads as TGTGCCATCAGAGCGGGACAGGGGGCTTCGGAGACCCAGTACTTC.

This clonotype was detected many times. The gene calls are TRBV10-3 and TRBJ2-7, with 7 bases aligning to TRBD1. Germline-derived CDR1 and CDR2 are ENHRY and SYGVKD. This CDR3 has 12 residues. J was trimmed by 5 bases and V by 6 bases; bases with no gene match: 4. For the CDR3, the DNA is TGTGCCATCAGGATGACAGGGAACGAGCAGTACGTC. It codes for CAIRMTGNEQYV.

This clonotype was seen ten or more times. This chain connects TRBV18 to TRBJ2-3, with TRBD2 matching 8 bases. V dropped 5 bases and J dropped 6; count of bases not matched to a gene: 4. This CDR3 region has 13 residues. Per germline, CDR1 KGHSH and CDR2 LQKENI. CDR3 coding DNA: TGTGCCAGCTCATCCCAGCGGGGGGATACGCAGTATTTT. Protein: CASSSQRGDTQYF.

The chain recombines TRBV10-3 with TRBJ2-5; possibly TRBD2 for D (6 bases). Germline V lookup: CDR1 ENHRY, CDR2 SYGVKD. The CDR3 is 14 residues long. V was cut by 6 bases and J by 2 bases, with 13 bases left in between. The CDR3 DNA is TGTGCCATCAGCTTCGGTGGGGGGCAAGAGACCCAGTACTTC. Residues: CAISFGGGQETQYF.

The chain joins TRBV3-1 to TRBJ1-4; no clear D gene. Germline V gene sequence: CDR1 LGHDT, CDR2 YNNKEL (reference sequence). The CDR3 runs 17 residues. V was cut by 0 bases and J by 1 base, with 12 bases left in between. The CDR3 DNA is TGTGCCAGCAGCCAAGATCAAATGGAAATAACTAATGAAAAACTGTTTTTT. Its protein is CASSQDQMEITNEKLFF.

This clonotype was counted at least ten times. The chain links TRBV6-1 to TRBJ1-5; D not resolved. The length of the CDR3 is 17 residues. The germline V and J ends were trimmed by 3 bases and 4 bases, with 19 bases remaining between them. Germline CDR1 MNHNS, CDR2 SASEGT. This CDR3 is CASSDFSLGSRNQPQHF. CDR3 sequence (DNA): TGTGCCAGCAGTGATTTTTCGTTGGGCAGCAGAAATCAGCCCCAGCATTTT.

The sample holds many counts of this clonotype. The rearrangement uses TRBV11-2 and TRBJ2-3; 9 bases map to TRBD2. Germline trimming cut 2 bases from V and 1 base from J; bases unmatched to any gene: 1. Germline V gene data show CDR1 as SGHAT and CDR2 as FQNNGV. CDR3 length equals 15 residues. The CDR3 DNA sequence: TGTGCCAGCAGCTTATTAGCGGGGGGCACAGATACGCAGTATTTT. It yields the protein CASSLLAGGTDTQYF.

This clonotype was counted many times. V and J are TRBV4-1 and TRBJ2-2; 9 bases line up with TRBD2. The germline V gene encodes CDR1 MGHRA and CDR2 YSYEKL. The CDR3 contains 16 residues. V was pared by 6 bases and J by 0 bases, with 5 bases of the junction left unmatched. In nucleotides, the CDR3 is TGCGCCAGCAGTCGCGGGGGGGCTACGAACACCGGGGAGCTGTTTTTT. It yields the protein CASSRGGATNTGELFF.

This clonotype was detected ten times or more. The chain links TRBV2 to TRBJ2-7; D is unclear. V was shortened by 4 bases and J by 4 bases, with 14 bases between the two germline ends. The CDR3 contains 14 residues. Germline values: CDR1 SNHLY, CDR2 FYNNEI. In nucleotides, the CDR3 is TGTGCCAGCAGTGGAGCAGCCCCCGATTACGAGCAGTACGTC. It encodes CASSGAAPDYEQYV.

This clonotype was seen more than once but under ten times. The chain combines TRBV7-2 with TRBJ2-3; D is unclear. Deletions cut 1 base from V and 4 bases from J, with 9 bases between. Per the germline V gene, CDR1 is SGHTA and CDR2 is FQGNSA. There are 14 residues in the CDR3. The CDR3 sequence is CASSLGVGADTQYF. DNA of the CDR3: TGTGCCAGCAGCTTAGGTGTGGGCGCAGATACGCAGTATTTT.

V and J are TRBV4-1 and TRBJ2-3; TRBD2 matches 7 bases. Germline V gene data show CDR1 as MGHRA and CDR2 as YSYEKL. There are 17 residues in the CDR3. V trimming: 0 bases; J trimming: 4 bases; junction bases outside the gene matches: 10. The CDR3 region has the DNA TGCGCCAGCAGCCAAGAGGGGATTCCGGGGAGGGCAGATACGCAGTATTTT. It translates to CASSQEGIPGRADTQYF.

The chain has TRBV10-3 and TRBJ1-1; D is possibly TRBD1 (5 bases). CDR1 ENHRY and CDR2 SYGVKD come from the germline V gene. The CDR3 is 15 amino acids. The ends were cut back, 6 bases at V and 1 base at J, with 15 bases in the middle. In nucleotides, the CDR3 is TGTGCCATCAGGGGCCAGGGCCCTCAGAACACTGAAGCTTTCTTT. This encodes CAIRGQGPQNTEAFF.